The clone carrying this T cell receptor beta chain has a count of ten or more. Per the germline V gene, CDR1 is KGHSH and CDR2 is LQKENI. This CDR3 has 13 amino acids. After removal of 5 bases from V and 9 bases from J, the junction contained 6 bases not matched to a gene. This entry is derived from a study of T-cell reconstitution after alpha-beta-depleted transplantation in children. A TCRbeta library incorporating unique molecular identifiers was prepared. Using its own MiXCR run on the PCR reads, TCRdb lists one record per CDR3 protein. The profile shows roughly 100,000 distinct CDR3 sequences, roughly 8.4% of them singletons.

The specimen was PBMCs from the stem cell graft donor, collected from the stem cell graft. The source is a human donor who donated a stem cell graft to a child with congenital amegakaryocytic thrombocytopenia. The V gene is TRBV18, the J gene TRBJ2-2, with 7 bases aligning to TRBD2. The CDR3 loop is CASSASGKRELFF. CDR3 bases: TGTGCCAGCTCAGCGAGCGGGAAGAGGGAGCTGTTTTTT.